One sample yielded the 20 T cell receptor beta chains listed below, sequenced in a study of T-cell reconstitution after alpha-beta-depleted transplantation in children. Unique molecular identifiers were incorporated into the prepared TCRbeta library. One entry per CDR3 protein, called by TCRdb with MiXCR from the PCR reads. The sample lists roughly 120,000 distinct CDR3 sequences, 10% to 13% occurring once. The sample consisted of PBMCs from the stem cell graft donor, taken from the stem cell graft. These receptor sequences come from a human donor who donated a stem cell graft to a child with acute lymphoblastic leukemia.

This clonotype was found many times. The V gene is TRBV10-3, the J gene TRBJ1-2; D is unclear. CDR1 and CDR2 from the germline V gene are ENHRY and SYGVKD. The V end lost 7 bases, the J end lost 3 bases, and 18 bases lay between the germline ends. This CDR3 spans 15 amino acids. In DNA, the CDR3 is TGTGCCATCAAGGCGGAGGGATGGAAGGACTATGGCTACACCTTC. Its translation is CAIKAEGWKDYGYTF.

This clonotype occurred many times. The J gene is TRBJ2-1, the V gene TRBV7-2; 14 bases are a match to TRBD2. The CDR3 runs 17 residues. Trimming at V came to 4 bases and at J to 0 bases, leaving 2 bases not matched to a gene. CDR1 is SGHTA, CDR2 FQGNSA, per germline. The CDR3 DNA is TGTGCCAGCAGCTCCGGACTAGCGGGGGGCTCCTACAATGAGCAGTTCTTC. Translation gives CASSSGLAGGSYNEQFF.

This clonotype was recorded at least ten times. The chain combines TRBV7-6 with TRBJ1-3, with unresolved D. The CDR3 sequence is 16 residues long. V was shortened by 8 bases and J by 2 bases, with 19 bases between the two germline ends. Germline V gene data show CDR1 as SGHVS and CDR2 as FNYEAQ. This CDR3 is CASGGSTTEAGNTIYF. The CDR3 DNA follows: TGTGCCAGCGGAGGATCGACTACAGAGGCTGGAAACACCATATATTTT.

This clonotype was counted ten times or more. The rearrangement links TRBV29-1 to TRBJ1-1; tentative D call: TRBD1 (5 bases). The CDR3 covers 13 residues. Deletions cut 5 bases from V and 4 bases from J, with 14 bases between. The V gene's germline CDR1 is SQVTM and CDR2 ANQGSEA. The CDR3 protein is CSVMGTWSTEAFF. Written as DNA, the CDR3 is TGCAGCGTTATGGGGACCTGGAGCACTGAAGCTTTCTTT. The whole variable domain, remainder taken from reference TRBV29-1 and TRBJ1-1, is SAVISQKPSRDICQRGTSLTIQCQVDSQVTMMFWYRQQPGQSLTLIATANQGSEATYESGFVIDKFPISRPNLTFSTLTVSNMSPEDSSIYLCSVMGTWSTEAFFGQGTRLTVV.

Worth noting for this clonotype: Since a much larger clone is just one base distant, this may be a read error. V gene TRBV5-1 combines with J gene TRBJ2-5; 8 nucleotides agree with TRBD1. Germline CDR1 SGHRS, CDR2 YFSETQ. CDR3 length equals 14 residues. The J segment lost 9 bases and the V segment lost 2 bases, leaving 9 bases of the junction unmatched. The CDR3 reads CASSFRYRGMAQYF. CDR3 nucleotide sequence: TGCGCCAGCAGCTTCCGGTACAGGGGGATGGCCCAGTACTTC.

This clonotype was counted only a few times. A much larger clone lies a single base off, so this may be a read error. J is TRBJ1-3 and V is TRBV20-1; TRBD1 is a possible D gene (5 bases). This CDR3 comprises 17 residues. The germline gives CDR1 DFQATT, CDR2 SNEGSKA (reference sequence). CDR3 loop: CCAREYSGRPAGNTIYF. CDR3 nucleotide sequence: TGCTGTGCTAGAGAATACTCAGGGCGTCCCGCTGGAAACACCATATATTTT.

This clonotype was seen repeatedly, ten times or more. This chain connects TRBV28 to TRBJ2-7; 9 nucleotides line up with TRBD1. This CDR3 is 16 amino acids long. V lost 10 bases, J lost 2 bases, and 15 bases stayed unmatched. Germline lookup yields CDR1 MDHEN and CDR2 SYDVKM. The CDR3 bases are TGTGCCACCCAGGGATACCGGGACAGGGCCCCCTACGAGCAGTACTTC. Translated: CATQGYRDRAPYEQYF.

This clonotype was detected ten times or more. The chain recombines TRBV14 with TRBJ2-2; D is uncertain. Trimming removed 0 bases at V and 4 bases at J, with 6 bases between. Germline V gene data show CDR1 as SGHDN and CDR2 as FVKESK. This CDR3 spans 14 amino acids. This CDR3 is CASSQDWGTGELFF. The CDR3 DNA reads as TGTGCCAGCAGCCAAGATTGGGGCACCGGGGAGCTGTTTTTT.

This clonotype was detected many times. The chain has TRBV20-1 and TRBJ1-3, with D hard to call. The CDR3 is 13 amino acids. CDR1 is DFQATT, CDR2 SNEGSKA, per germline (reference sequence). Trimming took 3 bases from V and 0 from J, leaving 6 bases between them. For the CDR3, the DNA is TGCAGTGCTAGTTCTGCCTCTGGAAACACCATATATTTT. It codes for CSASSASGNTIYF.

This clonotype showed up many times. The chain joins TRBV27 to TRBJ2-3; TRBD2 might be the D (5 bases). The CDR3 covers 13 residues. Trimming cost V 3 bases and J 7 bases, with 11 bases left between them. Germline CDR1 is MNHEY and CDR2 is SMNVEV (reference sequence). CDR3 DNA sequence: TGTGCCAGCAGTTTCCGAGCGGTGAATACGCAGTATTTT. Residues: CASSFRAVNTQYF.

This clonotype was observed at least ten times. The chain is built from TRBV4-3 and TRBJ2-3, with a possible D match to TRBD1 (6 bases). The length of the CDR3 is 15 residues. From germline, CDR1 is LGHNA and CDR2 YSLEER. Trimming shortened V by 0 bases and J by 4 bases, and 11 bases separated the two germline ends. Here the CDR3 DNA reads TGCGCCAGCAGCCAAGATGGCAGGGGCGCAGATACGCAGTATTTT. This gives the protein CASSQDGRGADTQYF.

Notes on this clonotype: A much bigger clone sits one base away, suggesting this may be a read error. The chain has TRBV6-4 and TRBJ1-5; 10 bases are a match to TRBD1. The CDR3 has 19 amino acids. Germline-derived CDR1 and CDR2 are MRHNA and SNTAGT. The CDR3 DNA reads as TGTACCAGCAGTCAACCGGGACAGGGGTTAGGATATAGCAATCAGCCCCAGCATTTT. Translating gives CTSSQPGQGLGYSNQPQHF.

This clonotype was observed many times. The rearrangement uses TRBV14 and TRBJ2-7; D not resolved. Looked up from germline, CDR1 is SGHDN and CDR2 is FVKESK. This CDR3 contains 13 residues. Trimming stripped 1 base from V and 6 bases from J, with 10 bases between. CDR3 amino acids: CASSQVAVSEQYF. The CDR3 DNA reads TGTGCCAGCAGCCAAGTTGCAGTCTCCGAGCAGTACTTC.

Many counts were recorded for this clonotype. The CDR3 protein is CASRSGTSGRDEQFF. In DNA form, the CDR3 reads TGTGCCAGCAGATCAGGGACTAGCGGGAGGGATGAGCAGTTCTTC. V gene TRBV12-3 or TRBV12-4 combines with J gene TRBJ2-1, with 16 bases aligning to TRBD2. With 6 bases clipped from V and 8 bases from J, the junction kept 4 bases outside the gene matches. This CDR3 contains 15 residues.

This clonotype was seen many times. This chain links TRBV29-1 with TRBJ2-4, with D perhaps TRBD1 or TRBD2 (5 bases each). V lost 2 bases, J lost 3 bases, and 17 bases lay in between. Germline CDR1 and CDR2: SQVTM and ANQGSEA. This CDR3 has 16 amino acids. As DNA, the CDR3 is TGCAGCGTTGAAACACCGGGACCCAACTACAAAAACATTCAGTACTTC. It is translated as CSVETPGPNYKNIQYF. Full variable domain (outside the CDR3, taken from reference TRBV29-1 and TRBJ2-4): SAVISQKPSRDICQRGTSLTIQCQVDSQVTMMFWYRQQPGQSLTLIATANQGSEATYESGFVIDKFPISRPNLTFSTLTVSNMSPEDSSIYLCSVETPGPNYKNIQYFGAGTRLSVL.

This clonotype was seen repeatedly, ten times or more. This chain uses TRBV20-1 with TRBJ1-1; D remains unclear. Trimming took off 2 bases at V and 2 bases at J, with 3 bases between the two ends. The CDR3 is made up of 11 amino acids. Germline V lookup: CDR1 DFQATT, CDR2 SNEGSKA (reference sequence). CDR3 nucleotides: TGCAGTGCTAGACCTAACACTGAAGCTTTCTTT. Translating gives CSARPNTEAFF.

This clonotype was detected many times. The rearrangement links TRBV5-1 to TRBJ2-7, with 8 bases identical to TRBD2. The V gene end was trimmed by 2 bases and the J gene end by 3 bases; junction bases not matched to a gene: 10. Germline-derived CDR1 and CDR2 are SGHRS and YFSETQ. The CDR3 sequence is 16 residues long. The chain's CDR3 is CASSFSGGTSLYEQYF. The CDR3 DNA is TGCGCCAGCAGCTTTTCTGGGGGGACTAGTCTCTACGAGCAGTACTTC.

This clonotype was seen many times. The chain recombines TRBV6-2 or TRBV6-3 with TRBJ1-1, with D perhaps TRBD1 (6 bases). This CDR3 is built from 15 residues. V was pared by 5 bases and J by 0 bases, with 13 bases between. Germline loops: CDR1 MNHEY, CDR2 SVGEGT. The CDR3 DNA sequence: TGTGCCAGCAGTCCCTTAGGACAGTTGAACACTGAAGCTTTCTTT. Protein product: CASSPLGQLNTEAFF.

This clonotype came up many times. This chain uses TRBV2 with TRBJ1-4; weak D call: TRBD1 (5 bases). CDR3 length: 14 amino acids. Trimming stripped 3 bases from V and 7 bases from J, with 12 bases between. The germline CDR1 and CDR2 sequences are SNHLY and FYNNEI. As DNA, the CDR3 is TGTGCCAGCAGTGAGACCGGGGGACGTGAAAAACTGTTTTTT. This encodes CASSETGGREKLFF. Variable domain in full (rest from reference TRBV2 and TRBJ1-4): EPEVTQTPSHQVTQMGQEVILRCVPISNHLYFYWYRQILGQKVEFLVSFYNNEISEKSEIFDDQFSVERPDGSNFTLKIRSTKLEDSAMYFCASSETGGREKLFFGSGTQLSVL.

This clonotype occurred many times. The chain joins TRBV5-1 to TRBJ1-5; the D gene is possibly TRBD1 (6 bases). The ends were cut back, 4 bases at V and 6 bases at J, with 17 bases in the middle. Germline-derived CDR1 and CDR2 are SGHRS and YFSETQ. The CDR3 consists of 15 residues. The DNA of the CDR3 is TGCGCCAGCAGCCAGGGGTCGGGGGCCGGTCAGCCCCAGCATTTT. Translation gives CASSQGSGAGQPQHF.